This TCR beta chain was obtained from a study of OX40 agonist ivuxolimab in advanced cancers. Autoimmune disease history or systemic immunosuppression led to patients being barred. The CDR3 is 16 residues long. Trimming cost V 6 bases and J 1 base; bases outside gene matches: 10. Germline values: CDR1 SGHTA, CDR2 FQGNSA. Generated by immunoSEQ multiplex PCR, the TCRdb table keeps only in-frame clones and is missing some. The sample lists around 80,000 clones, roughly nine tenths occurring once. The source material was CD4+ or CD8+ T cells sorted from blood, sampled in a trial of the OX40 agonist ivuxolimab. The receptor's source is an adult with an advanced solid tumor such as melanoma, head and neck, liver or kidney cancer. The rearrangement joins TRBV7-2 to TRBJ2-7, with 9 bases identical to TRBD1. The CDR3 DNA is TGTGCCAGCAGTCGGGATGGAGGGACAGGGTCCTACGAGCAGTACTTC. Amino acid sequence: CASSRDGGTGSYEQYF.